This TCR beta chain was captured by sequencing in a study of blood T cell repertoires in COVID-19. In the study overall: Samples taken during acute and convalescent COVID-19 were collected in the United States, Italy and Spain.

The method was immunoSEQ multiplex PCR; TCRdb's version includes in-frame clones alone and lacks a portion of them. Of 300,000 to 400,000 clones detected, around 91% appear once; the ten largest clones hold roughly 3.3%. The germline V gene has CDR1 MGHDK and CDR2 SYGVNS. The ends lost 4 bases at V and 2 bases at J; junction bases unmatched: 16. This CDR3 region has 18 residues. The chain links TRBV25-1 to TRBJ1-2; 7 nucleotides match TRBD1. The sample comprised peripheral blood. The receptor was isolated from a woman aged 18-29 years who had recovered from COVID-19. The CDR3: CASSGNNRGIKRNYGYTF. Written as DNA, the CDR3 is TGTGCCAGCAGTGGCAACAACAGGGGAATTAAGCGGAACTATGGCTACACCTTC.